A selection of T cell receptor beta chains follows, all from one sample in a study of Tregs in tolerant kidney transplant recipients. Here immunoSEQ multiplex PCR was the method, and the copy in TCRdb shows in-frame clones only, minus some. The sample includes over 50,000 clones, approximately 85% seen only once; the top ten take 2.1%. Sequenced material: Tregs from blood, taken before the transplant. These receptor sequences come from a human donor who received a combined kidney and bone marrow transplant. CDR3s leave out the opening cysteine and the closing phenylalanine or tryptophan. Fields, in order: V gene, CDR3 protein.

>TRBV4-2
ASSQDKGTSGGATDTQY
>TRBV5-1
ASSFLGDNSPLH
>TRBV5-4
ASSSDRTSTDTQY
>TRBV5-1
ASSPLGANSPLH
>TRBV19
ASSRRGQGAADTQY
>TRBV6-5
ASRTDARRSGELF
>TRBV2
ASSEQAGNTIY
>TRBV15
ATSRQGVTYEQY
>TRBV27
ASTDHPLAGGDTQY
>TRBV27
ASSRTGEDTQY
>TRBV6-5
ASSYVGLDGYT
>TRBV7-2
ASSQPSTGELF
>TRBV6-5
ASSPLTGLVGYT
>TRBV2
ASTLGRQRL
>TRBV10-3
AISESLTGGREKLF